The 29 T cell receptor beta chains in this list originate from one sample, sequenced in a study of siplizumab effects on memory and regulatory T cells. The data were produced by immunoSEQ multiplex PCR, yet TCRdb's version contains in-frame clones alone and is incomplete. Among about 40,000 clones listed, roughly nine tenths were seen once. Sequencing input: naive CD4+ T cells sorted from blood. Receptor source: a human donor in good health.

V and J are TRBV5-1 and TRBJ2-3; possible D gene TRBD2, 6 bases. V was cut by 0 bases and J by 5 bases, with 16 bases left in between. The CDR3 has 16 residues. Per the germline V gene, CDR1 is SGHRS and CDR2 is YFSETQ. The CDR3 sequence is CASSLVGGGRGDTQYF. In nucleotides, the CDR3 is TGCGCCAGCAGCTTGGTGGGAGGCGGACGGGGAGATACGCAGTATTTT. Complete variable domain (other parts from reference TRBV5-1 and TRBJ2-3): KAGVTQTPRYLIKTRGQQVTLSCSPISGHRSVSWYQQTPGQGLQFLFEYFSETQRNKGNFPGRFSGRQFSNSRSEMNVSTLELGDSALYLCASSLVGGGRGDTQYFGPGTRLTVL.

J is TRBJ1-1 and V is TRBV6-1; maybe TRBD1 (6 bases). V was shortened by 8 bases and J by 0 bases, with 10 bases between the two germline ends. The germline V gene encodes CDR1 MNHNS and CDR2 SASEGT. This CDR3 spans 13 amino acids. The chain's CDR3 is CASLTGMNTEAFF. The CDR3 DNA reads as TGTGCCAGCTTGACAGGAATGAACACTGAAGCTTTCTTT.

The CDR3 DNA sequence: TGTGCCAGCAGTTACGGACAGGGGGACCTCTATGGCTACACCTTC. Its protein product is CASSYGQGDLYGYTF. The chain uses TRBV6-5 and TRBJ1-2; 10 nucleotides line up with TRBD1. V shed 2 bases and J 4 bases; nucleotides not matched to a gene: 4. CDR3 size: 15 residues. Germline values: CDR1 MNHEY, CDR2 SVGAGI.

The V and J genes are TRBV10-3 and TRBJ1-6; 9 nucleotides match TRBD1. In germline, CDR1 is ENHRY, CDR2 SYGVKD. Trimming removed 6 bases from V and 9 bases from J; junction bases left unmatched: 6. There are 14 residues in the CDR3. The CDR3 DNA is TGTGCCATCAGGAGGACAGGGGATCGTTCACCCCTCCACTTT. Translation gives CAIRRTGDRSPLHF.

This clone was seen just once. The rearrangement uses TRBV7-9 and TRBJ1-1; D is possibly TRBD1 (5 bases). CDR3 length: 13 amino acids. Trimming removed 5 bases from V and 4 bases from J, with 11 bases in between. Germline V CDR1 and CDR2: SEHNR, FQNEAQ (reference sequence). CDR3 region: CASSTREFTEAFF. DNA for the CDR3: TGTGCCAGCAGCACCAGGGAATTCACTGAAGCTTTCTTT.

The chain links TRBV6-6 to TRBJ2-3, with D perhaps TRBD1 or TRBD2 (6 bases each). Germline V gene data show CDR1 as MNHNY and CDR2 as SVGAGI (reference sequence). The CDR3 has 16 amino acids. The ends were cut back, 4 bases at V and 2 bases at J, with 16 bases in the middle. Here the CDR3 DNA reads TGTGCCAGCAGTTCTAAGGGGGGCGGGATCACAGATACGCAGTATTTT. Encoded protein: CASSSKGGGITDTQYF.

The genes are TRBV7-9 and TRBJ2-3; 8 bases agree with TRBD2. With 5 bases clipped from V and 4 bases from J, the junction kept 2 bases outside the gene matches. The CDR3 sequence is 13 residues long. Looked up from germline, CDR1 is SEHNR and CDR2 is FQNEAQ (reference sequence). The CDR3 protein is CASSPGGADTQYF. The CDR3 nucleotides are TGTGCCAGCAGCCCCGGGGGGGCAGATACGCAGTATTTT.

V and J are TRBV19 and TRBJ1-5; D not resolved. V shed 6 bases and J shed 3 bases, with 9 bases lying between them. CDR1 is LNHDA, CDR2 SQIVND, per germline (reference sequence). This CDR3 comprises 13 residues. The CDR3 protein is CASSPTYNQPQHF. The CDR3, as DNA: TGTGCCAGTAGCCCCACTTACAATCAGCCCCAGCATTTT.

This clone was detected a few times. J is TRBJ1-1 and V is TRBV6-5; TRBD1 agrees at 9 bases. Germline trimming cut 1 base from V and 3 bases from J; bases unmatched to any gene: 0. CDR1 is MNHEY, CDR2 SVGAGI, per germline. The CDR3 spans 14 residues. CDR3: CASSYWDRDTEAFF. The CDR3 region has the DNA TGTGCCAGCAGTTACTGGGACAGGGACACTGAAGCTTTCTTT.

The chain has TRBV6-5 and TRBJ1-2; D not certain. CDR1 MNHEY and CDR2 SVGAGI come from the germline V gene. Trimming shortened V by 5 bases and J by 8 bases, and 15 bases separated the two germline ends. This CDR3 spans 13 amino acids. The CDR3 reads CASSRLEAGGYTF. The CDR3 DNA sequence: TGTGCCAGCAGTCGCCTTGAGGCGGGCGGCTACACCTTC.

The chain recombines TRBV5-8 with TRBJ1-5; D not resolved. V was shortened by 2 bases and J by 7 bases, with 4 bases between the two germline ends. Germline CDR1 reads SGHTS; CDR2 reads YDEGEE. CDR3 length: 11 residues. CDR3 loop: CASSFGQPQHF. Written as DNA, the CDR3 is TGTGCCAGCAGCTTTGGACAGCCCCAGCATTTT.

This CDR3 reads CASSDTRTGDGELFF. The CDR3, as DNA: TGTGCCAGCAGTGATACACGGACAGGGGACGGGGAGCTGTTTTTT. The chain uses TRBV25-1 and TRBJ2-2; 9 bases map to TRBD1. CDR3 length equals 15 residues. The V and J ends lost 3 bases and 7 bases, in that order; junction bases with no gene match: 6. Germline V gives CDR1 MGHDK, CDR2 SYGVNS.

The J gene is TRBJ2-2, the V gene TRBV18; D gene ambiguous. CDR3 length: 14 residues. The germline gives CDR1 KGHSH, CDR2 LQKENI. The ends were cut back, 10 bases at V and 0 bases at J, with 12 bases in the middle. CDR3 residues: CATLRQSNTGELFF. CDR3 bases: TGTGCCACCTTGCGGCAGTCGAACACCGGGGAGCTGTTTTTT.

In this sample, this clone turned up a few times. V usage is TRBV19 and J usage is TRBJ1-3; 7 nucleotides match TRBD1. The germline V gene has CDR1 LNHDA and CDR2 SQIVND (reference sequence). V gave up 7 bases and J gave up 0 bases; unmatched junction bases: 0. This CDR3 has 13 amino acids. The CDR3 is CASNRGSGNTIYF. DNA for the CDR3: TGTGCCAGTAACAGGGGCTCTGGAAACACCATATATTTT.

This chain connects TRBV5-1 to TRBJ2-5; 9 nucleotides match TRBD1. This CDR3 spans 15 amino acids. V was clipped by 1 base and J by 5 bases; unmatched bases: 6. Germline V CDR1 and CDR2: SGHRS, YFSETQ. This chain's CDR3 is CASSLFGQGRETQYF. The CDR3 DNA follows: TGCGCCAGCAGCTTGTTCGGACAGGGGAGGGAGACCCAGTACTTC. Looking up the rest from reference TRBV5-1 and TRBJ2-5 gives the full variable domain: KAGVTQTPRYLIKTRGQQVTLSCSPISGHRSVSWYQQTPGQGLQFLFEYFSETQRNKGNFPGRFSGRQFSNSRSEMNVSTLELGDSALYLCASSLFGQGRETQYFGPGTRLLVL.

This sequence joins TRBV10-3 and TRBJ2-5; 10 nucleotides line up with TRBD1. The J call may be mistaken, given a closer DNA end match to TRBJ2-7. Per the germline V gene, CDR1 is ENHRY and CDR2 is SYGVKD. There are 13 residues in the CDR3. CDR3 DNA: TGTGCCATCAGTGTGGGACAGGGGCACGAGCAGTACTTC. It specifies CAISVGQGHEQYF.

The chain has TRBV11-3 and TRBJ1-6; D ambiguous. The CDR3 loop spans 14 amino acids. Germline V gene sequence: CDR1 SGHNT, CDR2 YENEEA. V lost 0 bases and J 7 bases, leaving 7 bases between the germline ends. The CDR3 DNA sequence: TGTGCCAGCAGCTTAGAACAAGGGAATTCACCCCTCCACTTT. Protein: CASSLEQGNSPLHF.

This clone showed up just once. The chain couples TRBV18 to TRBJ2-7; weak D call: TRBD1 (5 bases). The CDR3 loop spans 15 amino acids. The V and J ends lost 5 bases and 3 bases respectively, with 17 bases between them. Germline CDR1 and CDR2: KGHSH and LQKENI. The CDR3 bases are TGTGCCAGCTCAAAAACTCAGGGTACAATCTACGAGCAGTACTTC. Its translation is CASSKTQGTIYEQYF.

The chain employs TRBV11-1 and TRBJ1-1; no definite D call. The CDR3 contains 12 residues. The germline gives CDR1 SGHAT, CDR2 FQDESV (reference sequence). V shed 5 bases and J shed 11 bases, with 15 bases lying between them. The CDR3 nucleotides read TGTGCCAGCAGCCCCGGGGTGGCGGGGGCTTTCTTT. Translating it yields CASSPGVAGAFF. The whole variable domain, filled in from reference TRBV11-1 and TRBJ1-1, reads EAEVAQSPRYKITEKSQAVAFWCDPISGHATLYWYRQILGQGPELLVQFQDESVVDDSQLPKDRFSAERLKGVDSTLKIQPAELGDSAMYLCASSPGVAGAFFGQGTRLTVV.

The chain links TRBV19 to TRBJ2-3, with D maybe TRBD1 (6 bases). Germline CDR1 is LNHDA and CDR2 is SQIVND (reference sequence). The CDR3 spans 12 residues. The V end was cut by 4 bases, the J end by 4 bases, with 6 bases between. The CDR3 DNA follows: TGTGCCAGTAGTAAGGGGGCAGATACGCAGTATTTT. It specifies CASSKGADTQYF.

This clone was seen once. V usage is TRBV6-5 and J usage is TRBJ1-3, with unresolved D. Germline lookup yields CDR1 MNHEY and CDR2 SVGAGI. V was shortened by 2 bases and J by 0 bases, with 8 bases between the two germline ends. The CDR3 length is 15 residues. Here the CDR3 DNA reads TGTGCCAGCAGTTACGGAGCATTCTCTGGAAACACCATATATTTT. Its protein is CASSYGAFSGNTIYF.

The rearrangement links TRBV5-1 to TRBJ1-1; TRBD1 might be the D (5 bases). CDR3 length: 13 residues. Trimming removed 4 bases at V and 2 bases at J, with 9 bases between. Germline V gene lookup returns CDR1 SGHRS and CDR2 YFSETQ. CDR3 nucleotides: TGCGCCAGCAGCCTGGACATTAACACTGAAGCTTTCTTT. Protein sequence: CASSLDINTEAFF. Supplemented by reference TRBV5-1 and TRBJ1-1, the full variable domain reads KAGVTQTPRYLIKTRGQQVTLSCSPISGHRSVSWYQQTPGQGLQFLFEYFSETQRNKGNFPGRFSGRQFSNSRSEMNVSTLELGDSALYLCASSLDINTEAFFGQGTRLTVV.

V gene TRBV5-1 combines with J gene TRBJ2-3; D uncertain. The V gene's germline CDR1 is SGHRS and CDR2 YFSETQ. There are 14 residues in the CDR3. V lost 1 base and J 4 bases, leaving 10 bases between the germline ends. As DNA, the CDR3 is TGCGCCAGCAGCTTGCCTGTCCTTTCAGATACGCAGTATTTT. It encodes CASSLPVLSDTQYF. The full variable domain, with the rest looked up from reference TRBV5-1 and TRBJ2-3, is KAGVTQTPRYLIKTRGQQVTLSCSPISGHRSVSWYQQTPGQGLQFLFEYFSETQRNKGNFPGRFSGRQFSNSRSEMNVSTLELGDSALYLCASSLPVLSDTQYFGPGTRLTVL.

This chain's CDR3 is CASSLGTPSGQPQHF. CDR3 bases: TGCGCCAGCAGCCTCGGGACGCCCTCAGGGCAGCCCCAGCATTTT. This chain links TRBV5-1 with TRBJ1-5, with D possibly matching TRBD1 (5 bases). The CDR3 has 15 amino acids. The V and J ends lost 4 bases and 7 bases respectively, with 18 bases between them. The germline gives CDR1 SGHRS, CDR2 YFSETQ.

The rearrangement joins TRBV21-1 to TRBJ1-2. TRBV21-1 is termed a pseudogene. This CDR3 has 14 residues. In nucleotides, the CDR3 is TGTGCCAGCGGGCTTCCGGGTTATAACTATGGCTACACCTTC. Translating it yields CASGLPGYNYGYTF.

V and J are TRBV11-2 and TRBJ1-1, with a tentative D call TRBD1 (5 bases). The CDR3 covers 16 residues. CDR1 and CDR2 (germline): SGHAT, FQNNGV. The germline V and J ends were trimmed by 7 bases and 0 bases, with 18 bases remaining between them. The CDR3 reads CASTPWGFDMNTEAFF. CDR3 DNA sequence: TGTGCCAGCACCCCGTGGGGGTTCGACATGAACACTGAAGCTTTCTTT.

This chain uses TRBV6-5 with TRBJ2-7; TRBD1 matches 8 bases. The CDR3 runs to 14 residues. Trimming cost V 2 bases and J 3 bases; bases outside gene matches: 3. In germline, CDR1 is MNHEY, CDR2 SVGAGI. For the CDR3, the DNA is TGTGCCAGCAGTTACGCAGGACAGGGCTACGAGCAGTACTTC. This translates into CASSYAGQGYEQYF.

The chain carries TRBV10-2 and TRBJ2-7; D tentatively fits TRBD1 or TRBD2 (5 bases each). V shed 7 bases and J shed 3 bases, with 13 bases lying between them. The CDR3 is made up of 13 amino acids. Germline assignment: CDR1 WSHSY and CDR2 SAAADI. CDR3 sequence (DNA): TGCGCCAGCACTCTCGGGGCCAGCTACGAGCAGTACTTC. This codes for CASTLGASYEQYF.

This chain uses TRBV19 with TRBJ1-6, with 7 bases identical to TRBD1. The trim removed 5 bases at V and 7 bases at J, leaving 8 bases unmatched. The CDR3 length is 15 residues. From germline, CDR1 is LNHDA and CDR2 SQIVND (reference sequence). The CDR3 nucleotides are TGTGCCAGTAGTCTGACAGGGAAAGGGAATTCACCCCTCCACTTT. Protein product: CASSLTGKGNSPLHF.